This record looks at one TCR beta chain sequence and its context. Germline CDR1 is LGHDT and CDR2 is YNNKEL (reference sequence). Trimming took 0 bases from V and 4 from J, leaving 6 bases between them. The CDR3 sequence is 13 residues long. These data are taken from a study of T cell responses to AZD1222 COVID-19 vaccine. The method was immunoSEQ multiplex PCR; TCRdb's version includes in-frame clones alone and lacks a portion of them. The sample shows roughly 120,000 clones, around 90% of them seen only once. The sample was peripheral blood, taken on day 0 of AZD1222 vaccination. The receptor comes from an adult in good health. The chain couples TRBV3-1 (or the pseudogene TRBV3-2) to TRBJ1-2; D uncertain. The CDR3 DNA reads as TGTGCCAGCAGCCAAGAAGAAGGCTATGGCTACACCTTC. Translation gives CASSQEEGYGYTF.